This is a list of T cell receptor beta chains from one sample in a study of shared clonotypes between healthy human individuals. Profiled with immunoSEQ multiplex PCR; TCRdb holds only in-frame clones, not every one. The table has 300,000 to 400,000 clones, around nine tenths seen once; the top ten hold roughly 16%. The source material was memory CD8+ T cells sorted from blood. These receptors all stem from a man younger than 35 in good health. Each CDR3 is given with its conserved first and last residue. D genes are given only for firm matches. The listing skips clone size in some rows; elsewhere it reads once, few, many or a size class.

15	NA	TRBV7-2	NA	TRBJ2-7	CASSPIGGIPYEQYF	TGTGCCAGCAGCCCCATAGGGGGTATCCCCTACGAGCAGTACTTC
17	once	TRBV7-9	TRBD2	TRBJ2-3	CASSSQTSGPTTDTQYF	TGTGCCAGCAGCTCTCAAACTAGCGGGCCTACTACAGATACGCAGTATTTT
15	NA	TRBV15	NA	TRBJ1-2	CATSSNGYSSGGYTF	TGTGCCACCAGCTCGAACGGGTATTCGTCGGGTGGCTACACCTTC
18	NA	TRBV27	TRBD1	TRBJ1-6	CASSLYSGGGVIQGPLHF	TGTGCCAGCAGTTTATACTCAGGGGGGGGAGTAATTCAGGGACCCCTCCACTTT
14	NA	TRBV5-1	NA	TRBJ2-7	CASSLLHGSPEQYF	TGCGCCAGCAGCTTACTACATGGGAGTCCCGAGCAGTACTTC
15	NA	TRBV7-2	TRBD2	TRBJ2-7	CASSLQGGRRYEQYF	TGTGCCAGCAGCTTACAGGGCGGGAGAAGGTACGAGCAGTACTTC
15	NA	TRBV9	NA	TRBJ2-3	CASSARVASTDTQYF	TGTGCCAGCAGCGCGAGAGTAGCGAGCACAGATACGCAGTATTTT
11	NA	TRBV4-1	NA	TRBJ1-1	CASRLNTEAFF	TGCGCCAGCAGGCTGAACACTGAAGCTTTCTTT
15	NA	TRBV10-3	TRBD1	TRBJ2-5	CAISWDRAPEETQYF	TGTGCCATCAGCTGGGACAGGGCTCCCGAAGAGACCCAGTACTTC
14	NA	TRBV28	NA	TRBJ2-7	CASSGLTTPYEQYF	TGTGCCAGCAGTGGACTTACTACCCCCTACGAGCAGTACTTC
19	NA	TRBV14	TRBD2	TRBJ2-1	CASSQEGGSGRFSYNEQFF	TGTGCCAGCAGCCAAGAAGGTGGGAGCGGGAGGTTCTCCTACAATGAGCAGTTCTTC
15	many	TRBV6-5	NA	TRBJ1-2	CASSPEEAASYGYTF	TGTGCCAGCTCCCCCGAGGAGGCCGCTAGCTATGGCTACACCTTC
14	NA	TRBV4-1	NA	TRBJ2-5	CASSPFQLQETQYF	TGCGCCAGCAGCCCTTTTCAACTTCAAGAGACCCAGTACTTC
19	NA	TRBV27	NA	TRBJ2-1	CASSFLSHLRGSSYNEQFF	TGTGCCAGCAGTTTTCTAAGTCACCTGAGGGGCAGCTCCTACAATGAGCAGTTCTTC
17	NA	TRBV4-3	NA	TRBJ1-1	CASSQEGYYSQNTEAFF	TGCGCCAGCAGCCAAGAAGGATATTACAGTCAGAACACTGAAGCTTTCTTT
14	NA	TRBV10-1	TRBD2	TRBJ2-2	CASSDLADTGELFF	TGCGCCAGCAGTGACCTAGCGGACACCGGGGAGCTGTTTTTT
12	NA	TRBV10-3	NA	TRBJ2-1	CAISDRENEQFF	TGTGCCATCAGTGACAGGGAAAATGAGCAGTTCTTC
15	NA	TRBV4-3	TRBD1	TRBJ1-1	CASSQFGTGGTEAFF	TGCGCCAGCAGCCAATTCGGGACAGGGGGAACTGAAGCTTTCTTT
13	once	TRBV4-1	NA	TRBJ1-5	CASSLRGNQPQHF	TGCGCCAGCAGCCTAAGGGGAAACCAGCCCCAGCATTTT
15	NA	TRBV5-1	NA	TRBJ2-3	CASSLGRPSTDTQYF	TGCGCCAGCAGCTTGGGGAGACCTAGCACAGATACGCAGTATTTT
13	NA	TRBV7-6	NA	TRBJ2-7	CASSQRTGYEQYF	TGTGCCAGCAGCCAACGAACAGGCTACGAGCAGTACTTC
13	NA	TRBV28	NA	TRBJ2-2	CASCPINTGELFF	TGTGCCAGCTGCCCTATAAACACCGGGGAGCTGTTTTTT
13	NA	TRBV7-9	NA	TRBJ2-3	CASSGLNTDTQYF	TGTGCCAGCAGCGGGCTGAACACAGATACGCAGTATTTT
15	once	TRBV4-2	NA	TRBJ1-5	CASSPLQGGNQPQHF	TGTGCCAGCAGCCCACTACAGGGAGGCAATCAGCCCCAGCATTTT
14	NA	TRBV27	NA	TRBJ2-7	CASSFSSSLVEQYF	TGTGCCAGCAGTTTTTCCTCTAGTTTGGTCGAGCAGTACTTC
15	NA	TRBV5-6	NA	TRBJ2-6	CASSLLEFGANVLTF	TGTGCCAGCAGCTTGCTGGAATTCGGGGCCAACGTCCTGACTTTC
14	NA	TRBV29-1	TRBD2	TRBJ2-1	CSVGSGGLYNEQFF	TGCAGCGTAGGTAGCGGGGGACTCTACAATGAGCAGTTCTTC
14	NA	TRBV9	NA	TRBJ1-6	CASSVQHTNSPLHF	TGTGCCAGCAGCGTTCAACACACGAATTCACCCCTCCACTTT
17	NA	TRBV28	NA	TRBJ2-4	CASSQFSGTSPKNIQYF	TGTGCCAGCAGTCAATTTTCCGGGACATCCCCCAAAAACATTCAGTACTTC
14	NA	TRBV6-5	NA	TRBJ2-7	CASSYSYSLYEQYF	TGTGCCAGCAGTTACTCGTACAGCCTCTACGAGCAGTACTTC
18	NA	TRBV7-9	NA	TRBJ1-3	CASSPRTDVTVSGNTIYF	TGTGCCAGCAGCCCTAGGACAGACGTGACCGTATCTGGAAACACCATATATTTT
16	few	TRBV5-1	NA	TRBJ2-1	CASSFIGPSSYNEQFF	TGCGCCAGCAGCTTCATCGGTCCAAGCTCCTACAATGAGCAGTTCTTC
12	NA	TRBV30	NA	TRBJ1-2	CAWSPGGGGYTF	TGTGCCTGGAGCCCTGGCGGGGGGGGCTACACCTTC
15	NA	TRBV13	NA	TRBJ2-1	CASSLSHGVRNEQFF	TGTGCCAGCAGCTTAAGCCACGGGGTCCGCAATGAGCAGTTCTTC
14	NA	TRBV5-1	TRBD1	TRBJ2-1	CASSPPDRAYEQFF	TGCGCCAGCAGCCCGCCGGACAGGGCCTATGAGCAGTTCTTC
16	few	TRBV27	NA	TRBJ2-2	CASSPFVEANTGELFF	TGTGCCAGCAGTCCCTTCGTGGAGGCGAACACCGGGGAGCTGTTTTTT
14	NA	TRBV11-3	NA	TRBJ2-2	CASSPRRGSGELFF	TGTGCCAGCAGCCCCCGGCGAGGATCCGGGGAGCTGTTTTTT
16	NA	TRBV7-6	NA	TRBJ2-7	CASSLESGGQPYEQYF	TGTGCCAGCAGCTTAGAGTCTGGGGGGCAGCCCTACGAGCAGTACTTC
17	NA	TRBV14	NA	TRBJ2-7	CASSQGILTGGTYEQYF	TGTGCCAGCAGCCAGGGCATATTGACAGGAGGAACCTACGAGCAGTACTTC